This TCR beta chain was retrieved from a study of identical twins. There are 15 residues in the CDR3. With V trimmed by 3 bases and J by 6 bases, 10 bases remained unmatched. Germline CDR1 and CDR2: MNHEY and SVGAGI. This clonotype has only a few counts. A universal primer site was incorporated via template switching, and the cDNA contained unique molecular identifiers. MiXCR was run by TCRdb on the 5' RACE reads, yielding one entry per CDR3 protein. Among approximately 690,000 distinct CDR3 sequences listed, roughly 6.2% were seen once. Sequenced input: naive T cells sorted from blood. The chain combines TRBV6-5 with TRBJ2-7, with TRBD2 identical over 8 bases. The TCR comes from a man between 18 and 29 years old in good health. CDR3 sequence: CASSYRTGGPSEQYF. The CDR3 region has the DNA TGTGCCAGCAGTTATCGGACGGGAGGGCCAAGCGAGCAGTACTTC.